The 4 T cell receptor beta chains below come from one sample, sequenced in a study of blood T cell repertoires in COVID-19. Libraries were prepared by immunoSEQ multiplex PCR; TCRdb keeps only in-frame clonotypes and omits some of them. This table has 15,000 to 20,000 clones, 80% to 90% appearing once. The sequenced material came from peripheral blood. Receptors were obtained from a human donor with active COVID-19. The donor label of this sample is uncertain.

The J gene is TRBJ2-7, the V gene TRBV3-1 (or the pseudogene TRBV3-2), with D unclear. Trimming left V 0 bases short and J 2 bases short, with 5 bases between. Germline CDR1 LGHDT, CDR2 YNNKEL (reference sequence). CDR3 size: 13 residues. The CDR3 region is CASSQDPAYEQYF. CDR3 nucleotides: TGTGCCAGCAGCCAAGATCCCGCCTACGAGCAGTACTTC.

The chain joins TRBV2 to TRBJ2-1; TRBD1 is a possible D gene (6 bases). Germline V lookup: CDR1 SNHLY, CDR2 FYNNEI. CDR3 size: 15 residues. V lost 7 bases, J lost 4 bases, and 17 bases lay in between. The CDR3 DNA sequence: TGTGCCAGCAACCAGGGGATATCCTCTTACAATGAGCAGTTCTTC. Translating gives CASNQGISSYNEQFF.

As to this clone: One junction end does not reproduce the germline sequence, and a read error may be involved. The chain joins TRBV7-3 to TRBJ2-2, with TRBD1 matching over 7 bases. The germline V gene encodes CDR1 SGHTA and CDR2 FQGTGA. The CDR3 is 15 residues long. The CDR3 sequence: CASSITGANTGELFF. Written as DNA, the CDR3 is TGTGCCAGCAGCATAACAGGGGCCAACACCGGGGAGCTGTTTTTT.

This chain uses TRBV28 with TRBJ2-5; TRBD2 aligns across 11 bases. The germline V gene has CDR1 MDHEN and CDR2 SYDVKM. CDR3 length: 14 amino acids. J was trimmed by 5 bases and V by 5 bases; bases with no gene match: 4. The CDR3 spells CASSTSGSLETQYF. CDR3 bases: TGTGCCAGCAGTACTAGCGGGAGTCTGGAGACCCAGTACTTC.